Following are 23 T cell receptor beta chains from one sample sequenced in a study of T cell repertoires in cytomegalovirus infection. Each CDR3 protein gets one entry after TCRdb re-called the reads with MiXCR. This table has some 150,000 distinct CDR3 sequences, around a quarter appearing once. The sequenced sample was PBMCs. The receptors come from a human donor in good health (CMV status not recorded). Some clones in this sample may be carry-over from other donors' samples.

CDR3 in amino acids: CASSGTLATTDTQYF. In nucleotides, the CDR3 is TGTGCCAGCAGCGGGACACTAGCGACCACAGATACGCAGTATTTT. The V call is TRBV5-8, the J call TRBJ2-3, with D perhaps matching TRBD2 (7 bases). CDR3 length: 15 residues. CDR1 and CDR2 (germline): SGHTS, YDEGEE. Trimming shortened V by 4 bases and J by 2 bases, and 14 bases separated the two germline ends.

This clonotype was observed at least ten times. J is TRBJ2-1 and V is TRBV7-8; maybe TRBD2 (6 bases). CDR1 is SGHVS and CDR2 is FQNEAQ in the germline V gene. The CDR3 loop spans 15 amino acids. V was clipped by 4 bases and J by 8 bases, with 18 bases between them. The CDR3 region is CASSSSRRESDEQFF. The DNA for the CDR3 is TGTGCCAGCAGCTCCTCTAGACGGGAGTCCGATGAGCAGTTCTTC.

The sample holds many counts of this clonotype. The V and J genes are TRBV7-2 and TRBJ1-6; perhaps TRBD1 as D (5 bases). With 5 bases removed from V and 11 bases from J, the gap between germline ends came to 13 bases. Germline lookup yields CDR1 SGHTA and CDR2 FQGNSA. CDR3 length: 13 residues. The CDR3 is CASSITREPPLHF. DNA for the CDR3: TGTGCCAGCAGCATTACCAGGGAACCACCCCTCCACTTT.

V gene TRBV29-1 combines with J gene TRBJ2-1; TRBD2 matches 12 bases. Unmatched junction bases numbered 9, after V lost 3 bases and J lost 12 bases. The CDR3 is 14 residues long. Germline CDR1 and CDR2: SQVTM and ANQGSEA. The CDR3 region has the DNA TGCAGCGTTGAGGCGCGACTAGCGGGGGTAGGGCAGTTCTTC. Translated, it gives CSVEARLAGVGQFF.

This clonotype was found many times. J is TRBJ2-5 and V is TRBV28; D is perhaps TRBD1 or TRBD2 (6 bases each). The length of the CDR3 is 15 residues. V was pared by 4 bases and J by 1 base, with 13 bases between. Per germline, CDR1 MDHEN and CDR2 SYDVKM. CDR3 protein: CASSSRGAAQETQYF. CDR3 nucleotides: TGTGCCAGCAGTTCGAGGGGGGCGGCCCAAGAGACCCAGTACTTC.

This clonotype showed up just a few times. The chain uses TRBV7-3 and TRBJ2-3; TRBD2 matches at 14 bases. Germline V gene data show CDR1 as SGHTA and CDR2 as FQGTGA. The CDR3 extends over 17 amino acids. Trimming removed 5 bases from V and 6 bases from J; junction bases left unmatched: 10. In DNA, the CDR3 is TGTGCCAGCAGCGAAGGGACTAGCGGGGGTCGCTCGGATACGCAGTATTTT. The encoded protein is CASSEGTSGGRSDTQYF.

The J gene is TRBJ1-5, the V gene TRBV7-9, with no clear D. This CDR3 region has 13 residues. Germline assignment: CDR1 SEHNR and CDR2 FQNEAQ (reference sequence). Trimming took off 3 bases at V and 5 bases at J, with 8 bases between the two ends. The CDR3 here is CASSFGRDQPQHF. CDR3 DNA sequence: TGTGCCAGCAGCTTCGGGAGGGATCAGCCCCAGCATTTT.

The rearrangement links TRBV7-6 to TRBJ1-4; D is ambiguous. Germline V gives CDR1 SGHVS, CDR2 FNYEAQ. V was cut by 2 bases and J by 6 bases, with 7 bases left in between. The CDR3 spans 13 residues. CDR3 in amino acids: CASSLFEDEKLFF. The CDR3 DNA follows: TGTGCCAGCAGCTTATTCGAGGATGAAAAACTGTTTTTT. The variable domain in full, with the rest retrieved from reference TRBV7-6 and TRBJ1-4, is GAGVSQSPRYKVTKRGQDVALRCDPISGHVSLYWYRQALGQGPEFLTYFNYEAQQDKSGLPNDRFSAERPEGSISTLTIQRTEQRDSAMYRCASSLFEDEKLFFGSGTQLSVL.

The chain carries TRBV5-1 and TRBJ2-1; D perhaps matches TRBD2 (7 bases). V lost 0 bases to trimming and J lost 9 bases, with 10 bases between them. The CDR3 extends over 13 amino acids. Germline V gene lookup returns CDR1 SGHRS and CDR2 YFSETQ. The DNA of the CDR3 is TGCGCCAGCAGCTTGGCGAGGGGGGGTGAGCAGTTCTTC. It codes for CASSLARGGEQFF. Using reference TRBV5-1 and TRBJ2-1 for the parts outside the CDR3, the full variable domain is KAGVTQTPRYLIKTRGQQVTLSCSPISGHRSVSWYQQTPGQGLQFLFEYFSETQRNKGNFPGRFSGRQFSNSRSEMNVSTLELGDSALYLCASSLARGGEQFFGPGTRLTVL.

In its sample, this clonotype is large. V is TRBV7-8 and J is TRBJ2-7; 9 bases line up with TRBD1. Germline lookup yields CDR1 SGHVS and CDR2 FQNEAQ. CDR3 length: 15 residues. The V gene end was trimmed by 0 bases and the J gene end by 2 bases; junction bases not matched to a gene: 2. The CDR3 sequence: CASSLARTGAYEQYF. In DNA form, the CDR3 reads TGTGCCAGCAGCTTAGCGAGGACAGGGGCCTACGAGCAGTACTTC.

The CDR3 here is CASSLTGLAASNEQFF. For the CDR3, the DNA is TGTGCCAGCTCCCTTACCGGACTAGCAGCGTCCAATGAGCAGTTCTTC. The chain employs TRBV2 and TRBJ2-1; TRBD2 matches at 8 bases. Per the germline V gene, CDR1 is SNHLY and CDR2 is FYNNEI. J lost 6 bases, V lost 8 bases, and 15 bases had no gene match. This CDR3 spans 16 amino acids.

This chain joins TRBV7-6 and TRBJ2-1; 7 bases are shared with TRBD1. The CDR3 is 13 residues long. Germline V lookup: CDR1 SGHVS, CDR2 FNYEAQ. V gave up 4 bases and J gave up 9 bases; unmatched junction bases: 6. In DNA, the CDR3 is TGTGCCAGCAGCTCGGGACAGAGCGGTGAGCAGTTCTTC. Protein product: CASSSGQSGEQFF.

This clonotype was picked up a small number of times. The chain uses TRBV20-1 and TRBJ1-2, with TRBD1 as a possible D gene (5 bases). CDR3 length: 15 residues. Germline CDR1 and CDR2: DFQATT and SNEGSKA (reference sequence). Trimming left V 5 bases short and J 4 bases short, with 20 bases between. In DNA form, the CDR3 reads TGCAGTGCTGGGGTACGCAGGGACCCCGTCTATGGCTACACCTTC. Translation: CSAGVRRDPVYGYTF.

The chain combines TRBV29-1 with TRBJ1-2; 7 bases line up with TRBD1. This CDR3 has 13 residues. J lost 4 bases, V lost 6 bases, and 8 bases had no gene match. Germline V lookup: CDR1 SQVTM, CDR2 ANQGSEA. The chain's CDR3 is CSVPSRDSYGYTF. DNA of the CDR3: TGCAGCGTCCCAAGCCGGGACAGCTATGGCTACACCTTC.

This chain uses TRBV7-9 with TRBJ2-1; 10 positions match TRBD2. With V trimmed by 5 bases and J by 0 bases, 4 bases remained unmatched. The germline gives CDR1 SEHNR, CDR2 FQNEAQ (reference sequence). This CDR3 is 16 amino acids long. CDR3 residues: CASSVSSGSSYNEQFF. In DNA form, the CDR3 reads TGTGCCAGCAGCGTATCTAGCGGGAGCTCCTACAATGAGCAGTTCTTC.

V gene TRBV28 combines with J gene TRBJ2-7; possible D gene TRBD2, 5 bases. The germline gives CDR1 MDHEN, CDR2 SYDVKM. CDR3 length: 12 amino acids. Trimming cost V 2 bases and J 6 bases, with 8 bases left between them. CDR3 bases: TGTGCCAGCAGTTTAGGGGAGAGCGAGCAGTACTTC. It codes for CASSLGESEQYF.

The chain has TRBV19 and TRBJ1-1; D is undetermined. V lost 3 bases to trimming and J lost 1 base, with 9 bases between them. The CDR3 is 14 residues long. Germline CDR1 is LNHDA and CDR2 is SQIVND (reference sequence). The CDR3 DNA follows: TGTGCCAGTAGTATTCTCCGACAGAACACTGAAGCTTTCTTT. Residues: CASSILRQNTEAFF.

This clonotype has more than one count but fewer than ten. One end of the junction varies from germline; a read error may be responsible. This rearrangement joins TRBV5-5 to TRBJ2-1, with D perhaps matching TRBD1 (5 bases). Germline CDR1 reads SGHKS; CDR2 reads YYEKEE (reference sequence). The CDR3 is 13 amino acids. CDR3 DNA sequence: TGTGCCAGCACCTTGACAGAATACAATGAGCAGTTCTTC. Translation gives CASTLTEYNEQFF.

The gene calls are TRBV28 and TRBJ2-6; D gene ambiguous. This CDR3 has 14 residues. Germline V gives CDR1 MDHEN, CDR2 SYDVKM. V lost 3 bases, J lost 4 bases, and 7 bases lay in between. CDR3 loop: CASSLLVGANVLTF. CDR3 nucleotide sequence: TGTGCCAGCAGTTTGCTGGTCGGGGCCAACGTCCTGACTTTC. Combining the CDR3 with reference TRBV28 and TRBJ2-6 gives the whole variable domain DVKVTQSSRYLVKRTGEKVFLECVQDMDHENMFWYRQDPGLGLRLIYFSYDVKMKEKGDIPEGYSVSREKKERFSLILESASTNQTSMYLCASSLLVGANVLTFGAGSRLTVL.

This clonotype was observed many times. This sequence joins TRBV7-8 and TRBJ2-1; D perhaps matches TRBD2 (6 bases). The CDR3 runs to 12 residues. Germline lookup yields CDR1 SGHVS and CDR2 FQNEAQ. V lost 3 bases to trimming and J lost 6 bases, with 6 bases between them. This CDR3 is CASSFSGNEQFF. In DNA, the CDR3 is TGTGCCAGCAGCTTTAGCGGCAATGAGCAGTTCTTC.

The rearrangement links TRBV12-3 or TRBV12-4 to TRBJ2-5; 11 bases are a match to TRBD2. The CDR3 spans 14 residues. J was trimmed by 5 bases and V by 5 bases; bases with no gene match: 4. The CDR3 region is CASSISGGGETQYF. CDR3 nucleotides: TGTGCCAGCAGTATTAGCGGGGGGGGGGAGACCCAGTACTTC.

This clonotype appeared many times. The chain recombines TRBV7-2 with TRBJ2-3; unclear D gene. V lost 3 bases and J lost 1, with 8 bases in between. The CDR3 spans 14 residues. CDR1 SGHTA and CDR2 FQGNSA come from the germline V gene. DNA for the CDR3: TGTGCCAGCAGCTTGAGTCACGGCACAGATACGCAGTATTTT. Translation: CASSLSHGTDTQYF.

In its sample, this clonotype was seen many times. The gene calls are TRBV4-1 and TRBJ1-1; TRBD1 matches at 7 bases. Trimming cost V 0 bases and J 1 base; bases outside gene matches: 2. The CDR3 sequence is 15 residues long. The germline CDR1 and CDR2 sequences are MGHRA and YSYEKL. CDR3 in amino acids: CASSQEGQPNTEAFF. DNA for the CDR3: TGCGCCAGCAGCCAAGAGGGACAGCCGAACACTGAAGCTTTCTTT.